These 13 T cell receptor beta chains share one sample of origin, sequenced in a study of shared clonotypes between healthy human individuals. Repertoires were generated with immunoSEQ multiplex PCR, while TCRdb's copy carries only in-frame clones and drops some. The repertoire holds 2 million to 3 million clones, with around 90% as singletons. The sequencing sample was made of naive CD4+ T cells sorted from blood. Subset in this sample: CD45RA+ positively selected. The source is a young man in good health.

This chain links TRBV7-9 with TRBJ2-1, with D possibly matching TRBD1 (6 bases). This CDR3 is built from 17 residues. Germline V gene sequence: CDR1 SEHNR, CDR2 FQNEAQ (reference sequence). Trimming took off 5 bases at V and 5 bases at J, with 22 bases between the two ends. CDR3: CASSRPLTGKQNNEQFF. The CDR3 region has the DNA TGTGCCAGCAGCCGGCCACTCACAGGGAAGCAAAACAATGAGCAGTTCTTC.

V gene TRBV7-9 combines with J gene TRBJ2-5, with D possibly matching TRBD2 (5 bases). The CDR3 covers 15 residues. Per the germline V gene, CDR1 is SEHNR and CDR2 is FQNEAQ (reference sequence). The germline V and J ends were trimmed by 2 bases and 5 bases, with 15 bases remaining between them. This CDR3 reads CASSLPGPGGETQYF. CDR3 bases: TGTGCCAGCAGCTTACCAGGACCCGGCGGGGAGACCCAGTACTTC.

This clone turned up a few times. Distinct nucleotide sequences in the sample also encode this CDR3. The rearrangement uses TRBV5-1 and TRBJ2-5, with a tentative D call TRBD2 (5 bases). The CDR3 consists of 13 residues. V gave up 0 bases and J gave up 5 bases, with 8 bases separating them. Germline values: CDR1 SGHRS, CDR2 YFSETQ. Written as DNA, the CDR3 is TGCGCCAGCAGCTTGGGAGGGTTGGAGACCCAGTACTTC. Its protein product is CASSLGGLETQYF.

This chain uses TRBV6-5 with TRBJ1-1; the D is unclear. V lost 8 bases and J lost 1, with 14 bases in between. Germline CDR1 reads MNHEY; CDR2 reads SVGAGI. This CDR3 spans 14 amino acids. CDR3 DNA sequence: TGTGCCAGCGGCGGAGGATGGGGGAACACTGAAGCTTTCTTT. It specifies CASGGGWGNTEAFF.

The rearrangement joins TRBV28 to TRBJ2-3; possibly TRBD1 or TRBD2 for D (6 bases each). The CDR3 spans 15 residues. V was cut by 2 bases and J by 1 base, with 10 bases left in between. From germline, CDR1 is MDHEN and CDR2 SYDVKM. CDR3: CASSLRGARTDTQYF. CDR3 sequence (DNA): TGTGCCAGCAGTTTAAGGGGGGCCCGCACAGATACGCAGTATTTT.

This chain joins TRBV21-1 and TRBJ2-1. TRBV21-1 is shown as a pseudogene. CDR3 size: 12 residues. CDR3 protein: CASRAPDVEQFF. In nucleotides, the CDR3 is TGTGCCAGTCGAGCCCCGGATGTCGAGCAGTTCTTC.

The chain carries TRBV2 and TRBJ2-7; the match to TRBD1 covers 9 bases. In germline, CDR1 is SNHLY, CDR2 FYNNEI. Losses at the gene ends were 6 bases for V and 5 bases for J; bases not matched to a gene: 8. This CDR3 comprises 14 residues. The chain's CDR3 is CASRRTGVGNEQYF. DNA for the CDR3: TGTGCCAGCAGGAGGACAGGGGTTGGAAACGAGCAGTACTTC.

The V call is TRBV9, the J call TRBJ2-3, with 9 bases matching TRBD2. V lost 0 bases, J lost 1 base, and 18 bases stayed unmatched. The CDR3 is made up of 21 amino acids. Germline assignment: CDR1 SGDLS and CDR2 YYNGEE. CDR3 residues: CASSVAVGVGSGGLGTDTQYF. The CDR3 DNA follows: TGTGCCAGCAGCGTAGCCGTCGGGGTGGGTAGCGGGGGCCTTGGCACAGATACGCAGTATTTT.

This clone was seen just once. This chain links TRBV2 with TRBJ2-7, with 10 positions matching TRBD1. V was pared by 4 bases and J by 2 bases, with 2 bases of the junction left unmatched. The germline V gene encodes CDR1 SNHLY and CDR2 FYNNEI. CDR3 length: 14 amino acids. CDR3 in amino acids: CASSADRGAYEQYF. The CDR3 region has the DNA TGTGCCAGCAGTGCGGACAGGGGGGCCTACGAGCAGTACTTC.

The rearrangement uses TRBV18 and TRBJ2-5, with D perhaps assigned TRBD1 or TRBD2 (5 bases each). Trimming shortened V by 0 bases and J by 3 bases, and 11 bases separated the two germline ends. The CDR3 length is 15 residues. CDR1 and CDR2 from the germline V gene are KGHSH and LQKENI. This chain's CDR3 is CASSPPSRGEETQYF. CDR3 nucleotide sequence: TGTGCCAGCTCACCACCGAGCCGAGGGGAAGAGACCCAGTACTTC.

This chain links TRBV6-5 with TRBJ2-5; 9 nucleotides line up with TRBD2. The junction had 3 bases not matched to a gene; V was cut back by 2 bases and J by 5 bases. CDR3 length: 14 residues. CDR1 is MNHEY and CDR2 is SVGAGI in the germline V gene. The CDR3: CASSYLSGSETQYF. The CDR3, as DNA: TGTGCCAGCAGTTACCTTAGCGGGAGTGAGACCCAGTACTTC.

The chain joins TRBV18 to TRBJ1-1; 9 nucleotides line up with TRBD1. The CDR3 length is 17 residues. Germline lookup yields CDR1 KGHSH and CDR2 LQKENI. V lost 2 bases to trimming and J lost 2 bases; unmatched junction nucleotides: 9. The CDR3 DNA follows: TGTGCCAGCTCACCAAGTTTGCCGGGACAGGGAAACACTGAAGCTTTCTTT. It encodes CASSPSLPGQGNTEAFF.

The rearrangement joins TRBV11-2 to TRBJ2-5, with D perhaps TRBD1 (6 bases). CDR3 length equals 15 residues. Looked up from germline, CDR1 is SGHAT and CDR2 is FQNNGV. V shed 5 bases and J shed 1 base, with 14 bases lying between them. The CDR3 here is CASSPIGTIQETQYF. For the CDR3, the DNA is TGTGCCAGCAGCCCCATCGGGACAATCCAAGAGACCCAGTACTTC.